Listed below are T cell receptor beta chains from one sample, sequenced in a study of blood T cell repertoires in COVID-19. TCRdb keeps only in-frame clones here, not all; method: immunoSEQ multiplex PCR. Of roughly 250,000 clones listed, roughly 80% were seen once; the top ten hold roughly 4%. Sequenced sample: peripheral blood. The receptors were gathered from a woman in her forties with active or convalescent COVID-19. CDR3s include the opening cysteine and the closing phenylalanine or tryptophan. D genes are given only for firm matches. Clone size is given for some rows only: seen once, a few or many times, or a class if the clone is expanded.

clone_size	d_call	v_call	j_call	cdr3_aa	cdr3_nt
-	-	TRBV7-9	TRBJ1-6	CASSHLTGLPLHF	TGTGCCAGCAGCCACCTTACGGGACTTCCCCTCCACTTT
-	TRBD1	TRBV4-1	TRBJ1-6	CASSPTGGSSYNSPLHF	TGCGCCAGCAGCCCAACAGGGGGTAGCTCCTATAATTCACCCCTCCACTTT
-	-	TRBV4-1	TRBJ1-3	CASSQGEGRDTIYF	TGCGCCAGCAGCCAAGGCGAAGGGAGAGACACCATATATTTT
once	TRBD1	TRBV30	TRBJ1-4	CAWTPGQKNEKLFF	TGTGCCTGGACCCCGGGACAGAAGAATGAAAAACTGTTTTTT
-	-	TRBV9	TRBJ1-2	CASSPFRNRYGYTF	TGTGCCAGCAGCCCCTTCAGGAACCGCTATGGCTACACCTTC
-	-	TRBV3-1/TRBV3-2	TRBJ2-1	CASSLRSNEQFF	TGTGCCAGCAGCCTTCGGTCCAATGAGCAGTTCTTC
-	-	TRBV14	TRBJ2-1	CASSQEALNSYNEQFF	TGTGCCAGCAGCCAAGAAGCGCTAAACTCCTACAATGAGCAGTTCTTC
-	-	TRBV3-1/TRBV3-2	TRBJ2-4	CASSPAADIQYF	TGTGCCAGCAGCCCCGCCGCAGACATTCAGTACTTC
few	-	TRBV28	TRBJ1-2	CASSFPQGARYAYTF	TGTGCCAGCAGTTTTCCACAGGGCGCTCGGTATGCCTACACCTTC
-	TRBD1	TRBV18	TRBJ1-6	CASSPSVPETGINSPLHF	TGTGCCAGCTCACCAAGCGTTCCGGAGACAGGGATCAATTCACCCCTCCACTTT
-	-	TRBV4-1	TRBJ1-2	CASSPVSALLIQGSYGYTF	TGCGCCAGCAGCCCCGTAAGTGCTTTATTAATACAGGGTTCCTATGGCTACACCTTC
-	TRBD1	TRBV10-3	TRBJ2-1	CAISGSTGTGFHEQFF	TGTGCCATCAGTGGCTCGACCGGGACAGGGTTTCATGAGCAGTTCTTC
once	TRBD1	TRBV6-5	TRBJ1-2	CASSLIRDRDYGYTF	TGTGCCAGCAGCCTTATTCGAGACAGGGACTATGGCTACACCTTC
few	-	TRBV2	TRBJ2-7	CASRPSGSYEQYF	TGTGCCAGCAGGCCCTCTGGCAGCTACGAGCAGTACTTC
few	-	TRBV30	TRBJ1-1	CAWRQGNTEAFF	TGTGCCTGGAGACAGGGCAACACTGAAGCTTTCTTT
-	-	TRBV9	TRBJ1-2	CASSADLTLQGNYGYTF	TGTGCCAGCAGCGCAGACTTGACACTTCAGGGGAACTATGGCTACACCTTC
once	-	TRBV2	TRBJ1-5	CASDSVWNQPQHF	TGTGCCAGCGACAGCGTTTGGAATCAGCCCCAGCATTTT
-	-	TRBV2	TRBJ1-2	CASSESVVYTF	TGTGCCAGCAGTGAAAGTGTAGTCTACACCTTC
-	-	TRBV5-6	TRBJ2-7	CASTPAGRSYEQYF	TGTGCCAGCACCCCGGCGGGACGGTCCTACGAGCAGTACTTC
-	TRBD2	TRBV18	TRBJ2-2	CASSPRGTSVGDTGELFF	TGTGCCAGCTCCCCAAGAGGGACTAGCGTCGGGGACACCGGGGAGCTGTTTTTT
-	-	TRBV11-3	TRBJ2-7	CASSLAQGPPYEQYF	TGTGCCAGCAGCTTAGCGCAGGGGCCCCCCTACGAGCAGTACTTC
few	-	TRBV9	TRBJ1-4	CASSEGHLGTNEKLFF	TGTGCCAGCAGCGAGGGACACCTTGGAACTAATGAAAAACTGTTTTTT
-	-	TRBV11-2	TRBJ1-3	CASSLEGSSGNTIYF	TGTGCCAGCAGCTTAGAGGGCAGCTCTGGAAACACCATATATTTT
-	-	TRBV11-2	TRBJ1-4	CASSSPWGGTNEKLFF	TGTGCCAGCAGCTCGCCTTGGGGGGGTACTAATGAAAAACTGTTTTTT
-	TRBD1	TRBV28	TRBJ2-7	CASSERTGGYEQYF	TGTGCCAGCAGTGAAAGGACAGGGGGCTACGAGCAGTACTTC
-	-	TRBV3-1/TRBV3-2	TRBJ2-5	CASSQDRERETQYF	TGTGCCAGCAGCCAAGATCGGGAGAGGGAGACCCAGTACTTC